Listed below are T cell receptor beta chains from one sample, sequenced in a study of vaccination effects on CD4 cells after COVID-19. Antigen specificity for these receptors is unknown. The table came from immunoSEQ multiplex PCR; TCRdb's copy has only in-frame clones and leaves some out. The data contain fewer than 40,000 clones, roughly 81% of them seen just once; the ten biggest clones take up under 15%. The starting material was CD4+ T cells from PBMCs cultured without peptide, obtained after COVID-19 vaccination. Receptors originate from a human donor who received a COVID-19 vaccine. Both conserved end residues are trimmed from each CDR3.

TRBV13 | 14 | ASSDAVDLKYTEAF
TRBV27 | 14 | ASSPRSGRAVETQY
TRBV2 | 12 | ASRGDRASYEQY
TRBV10-1 | 9 | ASLYTDTQY
TRBV24-1 | 12 | ATSVGSKYNEQF
TRBV7-9 | 13 | ASSLSRTGTGELF
TRBV29-1 | 11 | SARTGDNQPQH
TRBV6-5 | 11 | ASSSLVGYGYT
TRBV19 | 15 | ATSSGGGRMGNQPQH
TRBV10-3 | 11 | AISVGVRGEQY
TRBV19 | 11 | ASARTGAYEQY
TRBV3-1/TRBV3-2 | 11 | ASSQGTGTEAF
TRBV30 | 10 | AWGQGWETQY
TRBV5-1 | 13 | ASSLGGSYNSPLH
TRBV5-1 | 13 | ASSLWRGGTDTQY
TRBV4-1 | 12 | ASSQGGLQETQY
TRBV4-2 | 15 | ASSQVWAGQGDYGYT
TRBV18 | 10 | ASSPRTDTQY
TRBV30 | 12 | AWTLFNRGGGYT
TRBV20-1 | 13 | SASPISGTQETQY
TRBV19 | 13 | ASSDPAILTGELF
TRBV5-4 | 11 | ASSLETSNGYT
TRBV9 | 15 | ASRGRDSKAGGNTIY
TRBV30 | 12 | AWSPDRNRGELF
TRBV27 | 11 | ASSFGPYNEQF
TRBV5-4 | 13 | ASSPLTGAPYEQY
TRBV11-2 | 10 | ASSLGGDTQY
TRBV19 | 14 | ASSIGTGGFNSPLH
TRBV19 | 15 | ASSIVAGGSISQPQH
TRBV5-1 | 10 | ASRDTYEKLF
TRBV7-2 | 12 | ASSSRQVGETQY
TRBV5-1 | 13 | ASSRASGGMNEQF
TRBV5-1 | 15 | ASSTQPRGRSTGELF
TRBV7-5 | 11 | ARSSTGRDEQY
TRBV10-3 | 11 | ASRRELAGGYT
TRBV5-4 | 13 | ASSLEGANQETQY
TRBV7-2 | 13 | ASSLSRGGNEKLF